This T cell receptor beta chain was sequenced in a study of chemoradiotherapy in HPV16-positive cancers. Sequencing was performed with immunoSEQ multiplex PCR; in TCRdb, only in-frame clones are kept and a portion is missing. The sample holds approximately 15,000 clones; approximately 89% are singletons and the top ten take around 4.1%. Repeated repertoire sampling spanned the course of chemoradiotherapy. The V gene's germline CDR1 is ENHRY and CDR2 SYGVKD. The CDR3 runs 13 residues. The trim removed 4 bases at V and 2 bases at J, leaving 0 bases unmatched. The chain carries TRBV10-3 and TRBJ2-3; 7 bases fit TRBD2. Sample: tumor tissue, taken from a patient who underwent chemoradiotherapy. The sequence was collected from a human donor with HPV-associated anogenital cancer. The CDR3 DNA follows: TGTGCCATCAGTGGGGACTACACAGATACGCAGTATTTT. Residues: CAISGDYTDTQYF.